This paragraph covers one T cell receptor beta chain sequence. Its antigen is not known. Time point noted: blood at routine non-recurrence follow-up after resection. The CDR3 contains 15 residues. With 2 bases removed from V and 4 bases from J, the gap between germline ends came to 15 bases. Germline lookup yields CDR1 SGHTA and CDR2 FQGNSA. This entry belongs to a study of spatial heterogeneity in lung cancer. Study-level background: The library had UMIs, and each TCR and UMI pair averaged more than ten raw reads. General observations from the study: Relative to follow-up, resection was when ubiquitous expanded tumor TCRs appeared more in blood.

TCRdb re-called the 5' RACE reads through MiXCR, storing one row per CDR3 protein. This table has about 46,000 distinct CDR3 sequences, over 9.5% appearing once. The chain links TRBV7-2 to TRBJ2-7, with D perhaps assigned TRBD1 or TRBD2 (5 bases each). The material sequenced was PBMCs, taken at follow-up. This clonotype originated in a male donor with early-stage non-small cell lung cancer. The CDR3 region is CASSLFGGIRYEQYF. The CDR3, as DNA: TGTGCCAGCAGCTTATTTGGGGGAATCAGATACGAGCAGTACTTC.